Listed here are 30 T cell receptor beta chains from one sample, sequenced in a study of spatial heterogeneity in lung cancer. Indicated time point: sample taken at primary tumor resection. Frozen PBMC, nontumor lung or tumor provided whole RNA, which was sequenced unsorted. TCRdb itself ran the 5' RACE reads through MiXCR, one entry per CDR3 protein. This table has about 17,000 distinct CDR3 sequences, about 20% appearing once. The material sequenced was PBMCs, taken at surgery. These TCRs come from a female donor with early-stage non-small cell lung cancer.

The chain joins TRBV3-1 to TRBJ2-7; D unresolved. The V end lost 0 bases, the J end lost 3 bases, and 21 bases lay between the germline ends. This CDR3 spans 18 amino acids. CDR1 is LGHDT, CDR2 YNNKEL, per germline (reference sequence). The DNA of the CDR3 is TGTGCCAGCAGCCAAGATTCCCCTCAACCGGACCCGAACTACGAGCAGTACTTC. It yields the protein CASSQDSPQPDPNYEQYF.

Many counts were recorded for this clonotype. V gene TRBV27 combines with J gene TRBJ2-7, with TRBD2 identical over 7 bases. The V and J ends lost 8 bases and 4 bases, in that order; junction bases with no gene match: 8. The germline V gene has CDR1 MNHEY and CDR2 SMNVEV (reference sequence). CDR3 length: 13 residues. The CDR3 loop is CASGLRGSYEQYF. The CDR3 DNA sequence: TGTGCCAGCGGCCTCCGCGGGAGTTACGAGCAGTACTTC.

This clonotype was counted at least ten times. The J gene is TRBJ1-2, the V gene TRBV7-8; D gene ambiguous. The CDR3 runs 13 residues. Trimming took 5 bases from V and 3 from J, leaving 10 bases between them. The germline gives CDR1 SGHVS, CDR2 FQNEAQ. The CDR3 DNA follows: TGTGCCAGCAGCCCGGGCTCTCACTATGGCTACACCTTC. This gives the protein CASSPGSHYGYTF.

At least ten counts were recorded for this clonotype. The V call is TRBV29-1, the J call TRBJ2-3, with TRBD2 matching 12 bases. Germline values: CDR1 SQVTM, CDR2 ANQGSEA. This CDR3 has 16 residues. V lost 6 bases to trimming and J lost 3 bases; unmatched junction nucleotides: 10. CDR3 nucleotide sequence: TGCAGCGTCCCAAGGACTAGCGGGATGGGAACAGATACGCAGTATTTT. Amino acids: CSVPRTSGMGTDTQYF.

This clonotype was seen only a few times. The chain employs TRBV6-2 or TRBV6-3 and TRBJ2-7, with D hard to call. This CDR3 contains 15 residues. CDR1 and CDR2 from the germline V gene are MNHEY and SVGEGT. The V gene lost 4 bases and the J gene lost 5 bases, with 18 bases spanning the gap. In nucleotides, the CDR3 is TGTGCCAGCAGTTCCCGAACAAAAATGGTAGACGAGCAGTACTTC. This translates into CASSSRTKMVDEQYF.

This clonotype is judged medium-sized (0.01 to 0.1%). The chain links TRBV12-3 or TRBV12-4 to TRBJ1-1; 8 nucleotides line up with TRBD1. Trimming at V came to 6 bases and at J to 3 bases, leaving 3 bases not matched to a gene. This CDR3 contains 13 residues. In DNA, the CDR3 is TGTGCCAGCAGACGACAGGGGTACACTGAAGCTTTCTTT. It translates to CASRRQGYTEAFF.

There are many counts of this clonotype. The chain has TRBV4-1 and TRBJ2-3, with D possibly being TRBD1 (5 bases). CDR3 length: 15 amino acids. With 0 bases removed from V and 0 bases from J, the gap between germline ends came to 7 bases. The germline V gene encodes CDR1 MGHRA and CDR2 YSYEKL. This chain's CDR3 is CASSQESGSTDTQYF. CDR3 DNA sequence: TGCGCCAGCAGCCAAGAGTCAGGGAGCACAGATACGCAGTATTTT.

In its sample, this clonotype was seen many times. The V call is TRBV9, the J call TRBJ1-1; weak D call: TRBD1 (5 bases). Germline CDR1 and CDR2: SGDLS and YYNGEE. Deletions cut 4 bases from V and 1 base from J, with 14 bases between. CDR3 size: 15 residues. The CDR3 region is CASSSGTGGNTEAFF. CDR3 DNA: TGTGCCAGCAGCTCAGGGACGGGAGGGAACACTGAAGCTTTCTTT.

The table lists this clonotype with many counts. The genes are TRBV7-2 and TRBJ2-1, with 7 bases matching TRBD2. The CDR3 has 14 amino acids. Germline trimming cut 6 bases from V and 4 bases from J; bases unmatched to any gene: 6. Germline values: CDR1 SGHTA, CDR2 FQGNSA. The CDR3 coding sequence is TGTGCCAGCAGGTCCAGCGGGACTTACAATGAGCAGTTCTTC. Translating it yields CASRSSGTYNEQFF.

This clonotype was picked up a small number of times. The chain is built from TRBV3-1 and TRBJ1-1; D is unresolved. From germline, CDR1 is LGHDT and CDR2 YNNKEL (reference sequence). This CDR3 region has 13 residues. Deletions cut 3 bases from V and 1 base from J, with 6 bases between. The CDR3 DNA reads as TGTGCCAGCAGCCAGATAGGGAACACTGAAGCTTTCTTT. Its translation is CASSQIGNTEAFF.

This clonotype was seen many times. The chain is built from TRBV18 and TRBJ2-4; D remains unclear. Trimming left V 3 bases short and J 7 bases short, with 7 bases between. CDR1 is KGHSH and CDR2 is LQKENI in the germline V gene. The CDR3 runs to 12 residues. CDR3 bases: TGTGCCAGCTCACCGAACAGTAACATTCAGTACTTC. Residues: CASSPNSNIQYF.

The table lists this clonotype with many counts. The chain links TRBV6-6 to TRBJ2-7; the match to TRBD1 covers 10 bases. CDR3 length: 15 residues. Germline-derived CDR1 and CDR2 are MNHNY and SVGAGI (reference sequence). V shed 2 bases, J shed 2 bases, and the junction held 3 bases outside the gene matches. The CDR3 DNA reads TGTGCCAGCAGTTACCCCGGACAGGGGGCCTACGAGCAGTACTTC. This translates into CASSYPGQGAYEQYF.

At least ten counts were recorded for this clonotype. The rearrangement uses TRBV7-2 and TRBJ1-5; the D gene is possibly TRBD1 (5 bases). Trimming shortened V by 0 bases and J by 3 bases, and 12 bases separated the two germline ends. CDR1 is SGHTA, CDR2 FQGNSA, per germline. The CDR3 runs 16 residues. The CDR3: CASSLASGRLNQPQHF. CDR3 DNA sequence: TGTGCCAGCAGCTTAGCCTCAGGGAGACTCAATCAGCCCCAGCATTTT.

This clonotype was seen a few times. CDR3 amino acids: CASSIAGGGEQFF. The CDR3, as DNA: TGTGCCAGTAGTATAGCAGGCGGGGGCGAGCAGTTCTTC. The chain carries TRBV19 and TRBJ2-1, with D maybe TRBD2 (7 bases). The V gene lost 1 base and the J gene lost 10 bases, with 11 bases spanning the gap. The CDR3 loop spans 13 amino acids. CDR1 LNHDA and CDR2 SQIVND come from the germline V gene (reference sequence).

This clonotype was found many times. The V and J genes are TRBV5-1 and TRBJ2-1, with TRBD2 identical over 7 bases. CDR3 size: 14 residues. Germline V gene sequence: CDR1 SGHRS, CDR2 YFSETQ. With 3 bases clipped from V and 5 bases from J, the junction kept 5 bases outside the gene matches. The CDR3 protein is CASSSWDYDNEQFF. The DNA of the CDR3 is TGCGCCAGCAGCTCGTGGGACTACGACAATGAGCAGTTCTTC.

This clonotype was seen repeatedly, ten times or more. The V and J genes are TRBV6-2 or TRBV6-3 and TRBJ2-2; D is unresolved. Trimming pared 2 bases from V and 5 bases from J, leaving 21 bases between. Germline-derived CDR1 and CDR2 are MNHEY and SVGEGT. The CDR3 is 18 residues long. CDR3 protein: CASSYRPAPPLVTGELFF. The CDR3 DNA follows: TGTGCCAGCAGTTACCGCCCTGCTCCTCCTTTAGTAACCGGGGAGCTGTTTTTT.

The chain links TRBV28 to TRBJ1-2, with 7 bases lining up with TRBD1. The CDR3 is 14 amino acids. Germline V gene sequence: CDR1 MDHEN, CDR2 SYDVKM. V shed 6 bases and J 12 bases; nucleotides not matched to a gene: 16. The CDR3 loop reads CASRLQTGQGGHTF. CDR3 nucleotide sequence: TGTGCCAGCAGACTCCAGACAGGGCAAGGCGGCCACACCTTC.

In its sample, this clonotype was seen many times. The chain carries TRBV12-3 or TRBV12-4 and TRBJ2-1, with 8 positions matching TRBD2. The CDR3 runs 18 residues. With 5 bases clipped from V and 2 bases from J, the junction kept 14 bases outside the gene matches. The chain's CDR3 is CASSPHRGSGKPYNEQFF. CDR3 DNA: TGTGCCAGCAGTCCTCACCGAGGTAGCGGGAAGCCCTACAATGAGCAGTTCTTC.

For the CDR3, the DNA is TGTGCCAGCAGCACGTCTGCCGGCAATGAGCAGTTCTTC. Translating it yields CASSTSAGNEQFF. V is TRBV7-7 and J is TRBJ2-1; D call uncertain. The CDR3 loop spans 13 amino acids. Germline assignment: CDR1 SSHAT and CDR2 FNYEAQ (reference sequence). V dropped 5 bases and J dropped 6 bases, with 11 bases sitting between them.

The V gene is TRBV2, the J gene TRBJ1-5; no definite D call. The CDR3 sequence is 12 residues long. Germline CDR1 is SNHLY and CDR2 is FYNNEI. V lost 6 bases to trimming and J lost 4 bases, with 7 bases between them. The DNA for the CDR3 is TGTGCCAGCAGCTGGGAGAATCAGCCCCAGCATTTT. The encoded protein is CASSWENQPQHF.

This clonotype is classed as medium-sized. The rearrangement links TRBV6-2 or TRBV6-3 to TRBJ2-7; D may be TRBD2 (6 bases). This CDR3 comprises 14 residues. CDR1 is MNHEY and CDR2 is SVGEGT in the germline V gene. Trimming removed 2 bases from V and 0 bases from J, with 8 bases in between. The CDR3 nucleotides read TGTGCCAGCAGTTACACTAGCAGCTCCTACGAGCAGTACTTC. As protein: CASSYTSSSYEQYF.

CDR3 sequence reads: CASSPAAGTYEQYF. The CDR3 DNA is TGTGCCAGCTCACCAGCGGCAGGGACCTACGAGCAGTACTTC. The chain has TRBV18 and TRBJ2-7, with D perhaps matching TRBD1 (5 bases). The ends were cut back, 2 bases at V and 2 bases at J, with 10 bases in the middle. Per germline, CDR1 KGHSH and CDR2 LQKENI. The CDR3 consists of 14 residues.

The sample holds many counts of this clonotype. The V call is TRBV28, the J call TRBJ1-5; D is perhaps TRBD1 (5 bases). Germline CDR1 is MDHEN and CDR2 is SYDVKM. The CDR3 sequence is 13 residues long. V lost 5 bases to trimming and J lost 7 bases, with 12 bases between them. The chain's CDR3 is CASSSPGRQPQHF. Here the CDR3 DNA reads TGTGCCAGCAGTAGTCCGGGACGACAGCCCCAGCATTTT. Drawing the rest from reference TRBV28 and TRBJ1-5, the complete variable domain is DVKVTQSSRYLVKRTGEKVFLECVQDMDHENMFWYRQDPGLGLRLIYFSYDVKMKEKGDIPEGYSVSREKKERFSLILESASTNQTSMYLCASSSPGRQPQHFGDGTRLSIL.

This clonotype was seen only a few times. The chain couples TRBV28 to TRBJ1-1; D unresolved. V shed 2 bases and J shed 5 bases, with 6 bases lying between them. The CDR3 is 12 residues long. The germline gives CDR1 MDHEN, CDR2 SYDVKM. The CDR3 DNA reads as TGTGCCAGCAGTTTAGCACTGACTGAAGCTTTCTTT. This encodes CASSLALTEAFF. The full variable domain, in which reference TRBV28 and TRBJ1-1 provide the parts outside the CDR3, is DVKVTQSSRYLVKRTGEKVFLECVQDMDHENMFWYRQDPGLGLRLIYFSYDVKMKEKGDIPEGYSVSREKKERFSLILESASTNQTSMYLCASSLALTEAFFGQGTRLTVV.

The sample holds many counts of this clonotype. This chain uses TRBV20-1 with TRBJ2-4; D unresolved. CDR1 DFQATT and CDR2 SNEGSKA come from the germline V gene (reference sequence). V dropped 0 bases and J dropped 0 bases, with 12 bases sitting between them. This CDR3 region has 16 residues. The CDR3 here is CSARDAGVLAKNIQYF. CDR3 DNA: TGCAGTGCTAGAGATGCTGGAGTCCTAGCCAAAAACATTCAGTACTTC.

In its sample, this clonotype is medium-sized. CDR3 bases: TGTGCCAGCAGCTTAGAAGGGACAGGGATTAATTCACCCCTCCACTTT. Translating gives CASSLEGTGINSPLHF. J is TRBJ1-6 and V is TRBV7-2; 9 nucleotides match TRBD1. The germline gives CDR1 SGHTA, CDR2 FQGNSA. J gave up 6 bases and V 1 base, and 4 bases lay outside the gene matches. The CDR3 extends over 16 amino acids.

This clonotype is medium-sized (0.01 to 0.1%) by share. This rearrangement joins TRBV7-2 to TRBJ2-5; TRBD2 aligns across 8 bases. This CDR3 spans 16 amino acids. The germline CDR1 and CDR2 sequences are SGHTA and FQGNSA. The ends lost 5 bases at V and 5 bases at J; junction bases unmatched: 13. Here the CDR3 reads CASSPRVREGYETQYF. CDR3 DNA sequence: TGTGCCAGCAGCCCTAGAGTACGGGAGGGGTATGAGACCCAGTACTTC.

This clonotype was detected many times. The chain employs TRBV29-1 and TRBJ2-1; TRBD2 matches 12 bases. The CDR3 loop spans 16 amino acids. Germline V lookup: CDR1 SQVTM, CDR2 ANQGSEA. J gave up 1 base and V 6 bases, and 7 bases lay outside the gene matches. The CDR3, as DNA: TGCAGCGTCACTAGCGGGAGGTCGGGGTCCTACAATGAGCAGTTCTTC. It yields the protein CSVTSGRSGSYNEQFF.

This clonotype was counted a single time. The V and J genes are TRBV28 and TRBJ2-5; tentative D call: TRBD1 (6 bases). Trimming cost V 1 base and J 2 bases, with 17 bases left between them. The CDR3 spans 17 residues. Germline lookup yields CDR1 MDHEN and CDR2 SYDVKM. CDR3: CASSLFYRDKGQETQYF. The CDR3, as DNA: TGTGCCAGCAGTTTATTTTATCGGGACAAGGGACAAGAGACCCAGTACTTC.

The chain combines TRBV11-2 with TRBJ2-1; D ambiguous. Trimming pared 1 base from V and 5 bases from J, leaving 6 bases between. Germline V gene sequence: CDR1 SGHAT, CDR2 FQNNGV. The CDR3 is 13 residues long. The CDR3 bases are TGTGCCAGCAGCTTAGTGGTGAACAATGAGCAGTTCTTC. Amino acids: CASSLVVNNEQFF.